Following are 16 T cell receptor beta chains from one sample sequenced in a study of regulatory T cells in long-lasting Graves disease. Time point denoted: newly diagnosed GD, antithyroid drugs for less than 3 months. PBMC RNA served as the TCR library source. Both iRepertoire HTBI primers and Arm-PCR of CDR3 regions were used to build the TCR beta libraries. One entry per CDR3 protein, called by TCRdb with MiXCR from the multiplex PCR reads. The data show more than 400,000 distinct CDR3 sequences, with roughly 16% seen just once and 9% to 15% held by the top ten. The same sample was also used in a study of T cells in Graves' hyperthyroidism and ophthalmopathy.

The sequencing here drew on peripheral blood mononuclear cells (PBMCs), taken at new diagnosis, from a patient treated with antithyroid drugs. The receptor source for this set is a man aged 35 to 55 with Graves disease.

This clonotype was recorded a few times. This sequence joins TRBV7-2 and TRBJ2-7, with D possibly matching TRBD2 (6 bases). Trimming took 6 bases from V and 2 from J, leaving 17 bases between them. CDR1 is SGHTA and CDR2 is FQGNSA in the germline V gene. The CDR3 totals 15 residues. The CDR3 region has the DNA TGTGCCAGCAGATCTAGGCCGGGAGCACCCTACGAGCAGTACTTC. Protein: CASRSRPGAPYEQYF.

This clonotype was recorded many times. V gene TRBV11-2 combines with J gene TRBJ2-2; D might be TRBD1 or TRBD2, each matching 5 bases. This CDR3 is 15 amino acids long. CDR1 and CDR2 from the germline V gene are SGHAT and FQNNGV. Trimming took 6 bases from V and 0 from J, leaving 11 bases between them. This CDR3 is CASSTGTPNTGELFF. The DNA for the CDR3 is TGTGCCAGCAGTACCGGGACCCCGAACACCGGGGAGCTGTTTTTT.

Ten or more counts support this clonotype. This rearrangement joins TRBV20-1 to TRBJ1-5; 9 bases match TRBD1. The CDR3 consists of 14 residues. Germline CDR1 DFQATT, CDR2 SNEGSKA (reference sequence). The V and J ends lost 3 bases and 4 bases, in that order; junction bases with no gene match: 4. CDR3 sequence reads: CSASVGTGNQPQHF. CDR3 nucleotides: TGCAGTGCTAGTGTCGGGACAGGGAATCAGCCCCAGCATTTT.

This clonotype was seen more than once but under ten times. This could be a read error, since a much larger clone is one nucleotide away. V is TRBV28 and J is TRBJ1-5, with D tentatively TRBD1 (5 bases). The CDR3 is 13 residues long. CDR1 and CDR2 from the germline V gene are MDHEN and SYDVKM. Trimming removed 11 bases from V and 5 bases from J, with 16 bases in between. The CDR3 sequence: CACTRGGDQPQHF. CDR3 coding DNA: TGTGCCTGCACCCGCGGGGGAGATCAGCCCCAGCATTTT.

This clonotype was counted at least ten times. V and J are TRBV7-9 and TRBJ2-5; no definite D call. The CDR3 runs 12 residues. Germline V CDR1 and CDR2: SEHNR, FQNEAQ (reference sequence). V lost 4 bases and J lost 5, with 8 bases in between. This CDR3 is CASSSSVETQYF. In DNA form, the CDR3 reads TGTGCCAGCAGCTCCTCCGTGGAGACCCAGTACTTC.

This rearrangement joins TRBV6-2 or TRBV6-3 to TRBJ2-7; possibly TRBD2 for D (5 bases). The CDR3 has 11 residues. V lost 8 bases to trimming and J lost 4 bases, with 9 bases between them. Germline CDR1 MNHEY, CDR2 SVGEGT. The CDR3 spells CASASLYEQYF. CDR3 DNA sequence: TGTGCCAGCGCTAGCCTATACGAGCAGTACTTC.

This chain links TRBV7-6 with TRBJ2-3; the match to TRBD2 covers 9 bases. The CDR3 spans 14 residues. V was pared by 1 base and J by 6 bases, with 2 bases of the junction left unmatched. CDR1 is SGHVS, CDR2 FNYEAQ, per germline. CDR3: CASSLVAGADTQYF. CDR3 sequence (DNA): TGTGCCAGCAGCTTAGTAGCGGGAGCGGATACGCAGTATTTT.

This clonotype was counted many times. The J gene is TRBJ2-5, the V gene TRBV2, with TRBD2 identical over 7 bases. Trimming at V came to 5 bases and at J to 4 bases, leaving 13 bases not matched to a gene. The CDR3 contains 16 residues. Germline-derived CDR1 and CDR2 are SNHLY and FYNNEI. In nucleotides, the CDR3 is TGTGCCAGCAGTCGCCGGGGCCCCGGGGAGGGAGAGACCCAGTACTTC. Its translation is CASSRRGPGEGETQYF.

In its sample, this clonotype was seen many times. This chain links TRBV18 with TRBJ1-1; 7 positions match TRBD1. This CDR3 is 15 amino acids long. V was clipped by 0 bases and J by 4 bases; unmatched bases: 5. The V gene's germline CDR1 is KGHSH and CDR2 LQKENI. The CDR3 reads CASSPPGGQVTEAFF. CDR3 sequence (DNA): TGTGCCAGCTCACCACCAGGGGGCCAGGTCACTGAAGCTTTCTTT. Based on the CDR3 plus reference TRBV18 and TRBJ1-1, the full variable domain is NAGVMQNPRHLVRRRGQEARLRCSPMKGHSHVYWYRQLPEEGLKFMVYLQKENIIDESGMPKERFSAEFPKEGPSILRIQQVVRGDSAAYFCASSPPGGQVTEAFFGQGTRLTVV.

In its sample, this clonotype was seen once. The chain employs TRBV27 and TRBJ2-1; possible D gene TRBD2, 5 bases. V lost 0 bases and J 6 bases, leaving 9 bases between the germline ends. The CDR3 has 14 amino acids. Germline-derived CDR1 and CDR2 are MNHEY and SMNVEV (reference sequence). CDR3 amino acids: CASSLSGGFNEQFF. CDR3 nucleotide sequence: TGTGCCAGCAGTTTATCGGGCGGGTTCAATGAGCAGTTCTTC.

The rearrangement joins TRBV30 to TRBJ2-3, with D possibly TRBD2 on 5 matching bases. This CDR3 has 14 amino acids. The V gene's germline CDR1 is GTSNPN and CDR2 SVGIG (reference sequence). The V and J ends lost 1 base and 0 bases respectively, with 8 bases between them. The CDR3 region has the DNA TGTGCCTGGAGTGCGGGGATGAGCACAGATACGCAGTATTTT. It encodes CAWSAGMSTDTQYF.

The table lists this clonotype with many counts. The chain employs TRBV7-2 and TRBJ2-7, with 9 bases lining up with TRBD2. The CDR3 sequence is 14 residues long. CDR1 is SGHTA, CDR2 FQGNSA, per germline. V lost 2 bases, J lost 7 bases, and 6 bases stayed unmatched. The CDR3: CASSLLSGGLEQYF. The CDR3 nucleotides read TGTGCCAGCAGCTTACTTAGCGGGGGCCTGGAGCAGTACTTC.

The chain recombines TRBV5-4 with TRBJ2-5; D gene uncertain. Germline-derived CDR1 and CDR2 are SGHNT and YYREEE (reference sequence). This CDR3 is 13 amino acids long. With 1 base removed from V and 5 bases from J, the gap between germline ends came to 9 bases. CDR3: CASSLLPVETQYF. The DNA for the CDR3 is TGTGCCAGCAGCTTGTTACCGGTCGAGACCCAGTACTTC.

Ten or more counts support this clonotype. This sequence joins TRBV18 and TRBJ2-5; 7 bases are shared with TRBD2. Germline V gene data show CDR1 as KGHSH and CDR2 as LQKENI. J was trimmed by 5 bases and V by 2 bases; bases with no gene match: 5. The CDR3 loop spans 14 amino acids. The DNA of the CDR3 is TGTGCCAGCTCACCAGGACTAGTGGGGGAGACCCAGTACTTC. It yields the protein CASSPGLVGETQYF.

This rearrangement joins TRBV29-1 to TRBJ2-1, with TRBD2 identical over 9 bases. The CDR3 contains 16 residues. Unmatched junction bases numbered 15, after V lost 7 bases and J lost 5 bases. Per the germline V gene, CDR1 is SQVTM and CDR2 is ANQGSEA. Written as DNA, the CDR3 is TGCAGCGGAGGGCGGGGTAGCGGGAGCGGTAACAATGAGCAGTTCTTC. It translates to CSGGRGSGSGNNEQFF.

There are many counts of this clonotype. V gene TRBV6-2 or TRBV6-3 combines with J gene TRBJ1-2; 12 bases fit TRBD1. V trimming: 2 bases; J trimming: 8 bases; junction bases outside the gene matches: 6. Germline V gene data show CDR1 as MNHEY and CDR2 as SVGEGT. The CDR3 is 15 amino acids. The CDR3 loop reads CASSYTGQGAGGYTF. The DNA for the CDR3 is TGTGCCAGCAGTTACACGGGACAGGGGGCTGGAGGCTACACCTTC.